The clone carrying this T cell receptor beta chain was picked up many times. The CDR3 spans 13 residues. Per germline, CDR1 DFQATT and CDR2 SNEGSKA (reference sequence). This sample was included in a study of T-cell reconstitution after alpha-beta-depleted transplantation in children. The authors prepared the TCRbeta library with unique molecular identifiers. In TCRdb, the PCR reads were re-called with MiXCR into one record per CDR3 protein. The sample has 400,000 to 550,000 distinct CDR3 sequences; over 9.5% are singletons. This clonotype was obtained from a child aged 2 to 9 with inherited bone marrow failure, due to receive a stem cell transplant. This specimen was PBMCs, taken before TCRalphabeta/CD19-depleted stem cell transplant. The V and J genes are TRBV20-1 and TRBJ1-1, with D maybe TRBD1 (6 bases). The CDR3 sequence: CRGTSPMNTEAFF. In DNA form, the CDR3 reads TGCAGGGGGACAAGCCCCATGAACACTGAAGCTTTCTTT.